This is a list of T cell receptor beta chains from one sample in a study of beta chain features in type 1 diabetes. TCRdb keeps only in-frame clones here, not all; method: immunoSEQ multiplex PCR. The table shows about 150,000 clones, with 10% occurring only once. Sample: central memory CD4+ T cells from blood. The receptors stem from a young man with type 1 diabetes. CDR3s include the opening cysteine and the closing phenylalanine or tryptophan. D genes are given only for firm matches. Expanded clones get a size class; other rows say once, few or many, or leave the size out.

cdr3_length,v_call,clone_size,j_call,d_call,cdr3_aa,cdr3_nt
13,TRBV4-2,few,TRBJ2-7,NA,CASSQEGEGGQYF,TGTGCCAGCAGCCAAGAAGGCGAGGGCGGGCAGTACTTC
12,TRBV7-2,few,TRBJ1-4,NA,CASSSSQEKLFF,TGTGCCAGCAGCTCGTCCCAGGAAAAACTGTTTTTT
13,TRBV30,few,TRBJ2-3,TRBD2,CAWIGEGTDTQYF,TGTGCCTGGATTGGGGAGGGGACAGATACGCAGTATTTT
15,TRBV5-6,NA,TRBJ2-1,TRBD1,CASSLLRTGDNEQFF,TGTGCCAGCAGCTTGTTGAGGACAGGAGACAATGAGCAGTTCTTC
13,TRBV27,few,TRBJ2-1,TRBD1,CASSLQGQNEQFF,TGTGCCAGCAGTTTACAGGGACAGAATGAGCAGTTCTTC
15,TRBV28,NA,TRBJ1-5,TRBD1,CASSTSQGAKQPQHF,TGTGCCAGCAGCACTTCACAGGGGGCAAAACAGCCCCAGCATTTT
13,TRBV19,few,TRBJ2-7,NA,CASSIGREAEQYF,TGTGCCAGTAGTATCGGGAGAGAGGCCGAGCAGTACTTC
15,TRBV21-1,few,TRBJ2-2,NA,CASSKLAGAGGELFF,TGTGCCAGCAGCAAACTAGCGGGAGCTGGCGGGGAGCTGTTTTTT
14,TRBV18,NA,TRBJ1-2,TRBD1,CASSPGQTPYGYTF,TGTGCCAGCTCACCGGGACAGACCCCCTATGGCTACACCTTC
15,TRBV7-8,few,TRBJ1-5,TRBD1,CASSVRWTGNQPQHF,TGTGCCAGCAGCGTACGATGGACAGGGAATCAGCCCCAGCATTTT
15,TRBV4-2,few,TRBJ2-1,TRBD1,CASSSPTGFYNEQFF,TGTGCCAGCAGCTCCCCGACAGGGTTCTACAATGAGCAGTTCTTC
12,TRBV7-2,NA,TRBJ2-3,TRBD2,CASSSGLARQYF,TGTGCCAGCAGCTCGGGACTAGCTAGGCAGTATTTT
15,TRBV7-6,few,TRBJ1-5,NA,CASSLEASGNQPQHF,TGTGCCAGCAGCTTAGAAGCCAGCGGCAATCAGCCCCAGCATTTT
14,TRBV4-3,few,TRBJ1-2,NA,CASSQGARHYGYTF,TGCGCCAGCAGCCAGGGGGCGAGGCACTATGGCTACACCTTC
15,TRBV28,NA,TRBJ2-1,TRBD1,CASSPPGQGAFEQFF,TGTGCCAGCAGTCCACCGGGACAGGGGGCGTTTGAGCAGTTCTTC